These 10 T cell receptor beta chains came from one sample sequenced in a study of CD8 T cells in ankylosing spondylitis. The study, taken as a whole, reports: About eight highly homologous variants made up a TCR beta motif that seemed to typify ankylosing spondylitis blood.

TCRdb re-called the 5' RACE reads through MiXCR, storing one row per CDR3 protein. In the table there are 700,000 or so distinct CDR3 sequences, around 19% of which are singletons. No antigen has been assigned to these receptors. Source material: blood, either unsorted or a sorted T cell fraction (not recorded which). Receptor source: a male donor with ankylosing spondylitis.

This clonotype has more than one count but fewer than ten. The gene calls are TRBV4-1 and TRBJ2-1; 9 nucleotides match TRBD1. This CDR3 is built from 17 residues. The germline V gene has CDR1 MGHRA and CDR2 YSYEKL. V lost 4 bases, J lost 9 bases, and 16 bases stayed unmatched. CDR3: CASSLNPQGALRGEQFF. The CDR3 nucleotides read TGCGCCAGCAGCCTTAACCCACAGGGGGCCCTTCGAGGTGAGCAGTTCTTC.

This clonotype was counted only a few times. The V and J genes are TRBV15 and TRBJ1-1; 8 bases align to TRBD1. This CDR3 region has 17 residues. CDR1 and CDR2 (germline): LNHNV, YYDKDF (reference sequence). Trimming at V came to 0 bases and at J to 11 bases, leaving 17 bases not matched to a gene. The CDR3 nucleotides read TGTGCCACCAGCAGAGAGAGGGAACCCAGGGGGCAACGAAGGGCTTTCTTT. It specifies CATSREREPRGQRRAFF.

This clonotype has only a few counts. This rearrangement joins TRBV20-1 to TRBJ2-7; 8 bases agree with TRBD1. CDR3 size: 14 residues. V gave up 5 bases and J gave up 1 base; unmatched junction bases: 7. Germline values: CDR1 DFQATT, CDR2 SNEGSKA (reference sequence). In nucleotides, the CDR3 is TGCAGTGCTGAACAGGGGGATTTGTCCTACGAGCAGTACTTC. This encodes CSAEQGDLSYEQYF.

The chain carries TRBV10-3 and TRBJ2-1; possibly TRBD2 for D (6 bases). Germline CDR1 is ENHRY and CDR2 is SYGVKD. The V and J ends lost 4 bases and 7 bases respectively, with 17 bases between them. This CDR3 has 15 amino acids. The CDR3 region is CAISAAGGSGNEQFF. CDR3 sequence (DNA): TGTGCCATCAGTGCCGCTGGGGGGAGTGGGAATGAGCAGTTCTTC.

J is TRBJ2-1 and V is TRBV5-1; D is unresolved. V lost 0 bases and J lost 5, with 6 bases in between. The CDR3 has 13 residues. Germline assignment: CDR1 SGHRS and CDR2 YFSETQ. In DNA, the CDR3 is TGCGCCAGCAGCTTGGAACAGAACAATGAGCAGTTCTTC. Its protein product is CASSLEQNNEQFF.

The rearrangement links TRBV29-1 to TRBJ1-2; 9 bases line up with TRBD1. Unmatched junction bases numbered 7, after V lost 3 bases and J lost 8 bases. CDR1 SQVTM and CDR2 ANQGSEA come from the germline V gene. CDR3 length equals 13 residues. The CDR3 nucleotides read TGCAGCGTTGACCCATGGGACAGGGAAGGCTACACCTTC. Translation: CSVDPWDREGYTF.

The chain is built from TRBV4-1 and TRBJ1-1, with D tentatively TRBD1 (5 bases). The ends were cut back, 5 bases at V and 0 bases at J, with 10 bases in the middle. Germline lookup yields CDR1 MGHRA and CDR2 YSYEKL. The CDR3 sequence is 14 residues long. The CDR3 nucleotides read TGCGCCAGCAGCTGGGACCGTTTGAACACTGAAGCTTTCTTT. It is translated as CASSWDRLNTEAFF.

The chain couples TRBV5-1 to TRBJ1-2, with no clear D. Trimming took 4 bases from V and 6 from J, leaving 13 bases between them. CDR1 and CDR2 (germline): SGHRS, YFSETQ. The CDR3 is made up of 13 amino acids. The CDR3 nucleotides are TGCGCCAGCAGCCCCTTTAGGGAAAATGGCTACACCTTC. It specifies CASSPFRENGYTF.

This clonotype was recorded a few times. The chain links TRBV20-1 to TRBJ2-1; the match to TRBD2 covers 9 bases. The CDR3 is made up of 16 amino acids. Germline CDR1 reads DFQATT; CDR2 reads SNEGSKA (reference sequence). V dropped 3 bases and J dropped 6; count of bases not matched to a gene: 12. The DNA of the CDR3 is TGCAGTGCTAGTTCCCGAGGGCTAGCGGGACTCAATGAGCAGTTCTTC. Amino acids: CSASSRGLAGLNEQFF.

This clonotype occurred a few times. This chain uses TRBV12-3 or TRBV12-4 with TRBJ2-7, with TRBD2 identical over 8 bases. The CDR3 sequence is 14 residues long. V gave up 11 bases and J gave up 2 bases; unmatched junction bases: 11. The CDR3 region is CAGGGVAGPYEQYF. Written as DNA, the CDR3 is TGTGCCGGGGGGGGGGTAGCGGGACCCTACGAGCAGTACTTC.